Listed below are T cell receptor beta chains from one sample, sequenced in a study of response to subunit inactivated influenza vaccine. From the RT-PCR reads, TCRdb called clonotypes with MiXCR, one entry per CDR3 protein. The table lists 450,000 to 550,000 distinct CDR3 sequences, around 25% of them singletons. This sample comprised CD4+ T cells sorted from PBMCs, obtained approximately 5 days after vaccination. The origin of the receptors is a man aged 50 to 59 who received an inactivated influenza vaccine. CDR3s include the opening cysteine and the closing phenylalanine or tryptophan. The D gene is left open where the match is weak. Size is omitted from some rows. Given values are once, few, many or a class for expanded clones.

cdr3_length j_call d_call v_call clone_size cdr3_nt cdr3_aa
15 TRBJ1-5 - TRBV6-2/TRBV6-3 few TGTGCCAGCACCTCGGCCCGCGTCGGCCTTCAGCCCCAGCATTTT CASTSARVGLQPQHF
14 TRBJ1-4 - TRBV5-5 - TGTGCCAGCAGCTTTACGGGGGGCAGGGAAAAACTGTTTTTT CASSFTGGREKLFF
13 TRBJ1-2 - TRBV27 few TGTGCCAGCAGTTTCACCTACAGGGATGGCTACACCTTC CASSFTYRDGYTF
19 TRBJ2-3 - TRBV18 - TGTGCCAGCTCACCCCAGGGCAGCACCCTGGCCAAGCTCGGAGATACGCAGTATTTT CASSPQGSTLAKLGDTQYF
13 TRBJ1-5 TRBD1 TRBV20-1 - TGCAGTGCTGGACAGGGCCCCTCTCAGCCCCAGCATTTT CSAGQGPSQPQHF
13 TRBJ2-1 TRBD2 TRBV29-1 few TGCAGCGTTGGGGACTGGCGGGAGGATGAGCAGTTCTTC CSVGDWREDEQFF
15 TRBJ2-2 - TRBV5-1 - TGCGCCAGCAGCTTGTACGAACCGAGCACCGGGGAGCTGTTTTTT CASSLYEPSTGELFF
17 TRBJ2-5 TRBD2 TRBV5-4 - TGTGCCAGCAGCTTGGACGGACTAGCGGGAGTTGGGGAGACCCAGTACTTC CASSLDGLAGVGETQYF
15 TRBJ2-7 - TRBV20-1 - TGCAGTGCTAGAAAAGAAGGGCAGAGCTCCTACGAGCAGTACTTC CSARKEGQSSYEQYF
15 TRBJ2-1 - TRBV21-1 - TGTGCCAGGTCCCTAAAGGGGAGCTCCTACAATGAGCAGTTCTTC CARSLKGSSYNEQFF
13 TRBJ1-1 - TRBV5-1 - TGCGCCAGCAGCTTATACGTCGGTGGTGAAGCTTTCTTT CASSLYVGGEAFF
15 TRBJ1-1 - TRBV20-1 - TGCAGTGCTAGAGATTGGGCAGGCCTTAACACTGAAGCTTTCTTT CSARDWAGLNTEAFF
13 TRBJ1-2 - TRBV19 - TGTGCCAGTATGCTTACTATGGCCGCGCCTCTTACCTTC CASMLTMAAPLTF
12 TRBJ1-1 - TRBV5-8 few TGTGCCAGCACCAACCCTGGGCCAGGGACTTTCTTT CASTNPGPGTFF